A single sample is the source of the 10 T cell receptor beta chains below, sequenced in a study of blood T cell repertoires in COVID-19. The data were produced by immunoSEQ multiplex PCR, yet TCRdb's version contains in-frame clones alone and is incomplete. The sample carries 60,000 to 75,000 clones, 75% to 85% recorded once. The sequencing input was peripheral blood. These receptors originate from a human donor in a cohort sampled during active COVID-19.

The V gene is TRBV6-6, the J gene TRBJ2-5; tentatively, D is TRBD2 (5 bases). V gave up 2 bases and J gave up 2 bases, with 9 bases separating them. This CDR3 has 14 amino acids. The germline gives CDR1 MNHNY, CDR2 SVGAGI (reference sequence). This CDR3 is CASSYGELQETQYF. CDR3 bases: TGTGCCAGCAGTTACGGGGAGTTACAAGAGACCCAGTACTTC.

The chain couples TRBV9 to TRBJ1-5; 8 nucleotides agree with TRBD1. The CDR3 covers 18 residues. V lost 3 bases to trimming and J lost 2 bases; unmatched junction nucleotides: 13. Looked up from germline, CDR1 is SGDLS and CDR2 is YYNGEE. The CDR3 loop reads CASSGRTGSSDGNQPQHF. Here the CDR3 DNA reads TGTGCCAGCAGCGGGCGGACAGGGAGCTCGGATGGCAATCAGCCCCAGCATTTT.

The V and J genes are TRBV19 and TRBJ2-5, with 11 bases lining up with TRBD2. J lost 9 bases, V lost 0 bases, and 6 bases had no gene match. Germline CDR1 reads LNHDA; CDR2 reads SQIVND (reference sequence). The CDR3 covers 15 residues. CDR3 loop: CASSIDPLAGVAQYF. The CDR3 DNA sequence: TGTGCCAGTAGTATAGACCCACTAGCGGGGGTGGCCCAGTACTTC.

The V call is TRBV12-5, the J call TRBJ2-7; 10 bases match TRBD1. V trimming: 2 bases; J trimming: 6 bases; junction bases outside the gene matches: 4. The CDR3 covers 14 residues. Germline V CDR1 and CDR2: LGHNT, FRNRAP. This CDR3 reads CASGLLDRGIEQYF. The CDR3, as DNA: TGTGCTAGTGGTTTGTTGGACAGGGGGATCGAGCAGTACTTC.

In this sample, this clone turned up a few times. J is TRBJ2-2 and V is TRBV19; TRBD1 matches 8 bases. CDR1 LNHDA and CDR2 SQIVND come from the germline V gene (reference sequence). The CDR3 has 16 amino acids. After removal of 9 bases from V and 0 bases from J, the junction contained 9 bases not matched to a gene. CDR3 sequence (DNA): TGTGCCAGCCGGGACAGGATTAAAGCGAACACCGGGGAGCTGTTTTTT. This encodes CASRDRIKANTGELFF. Filled out from reference TRBV19 and TRBJ2-2, the complete variable domain reads DGGITQSPKYLFRKEGQNVTLSCEQNLNHDAMYWYRQDPGQGLRLIYYSQIVNDFQKGDIAEGYSVSREKKESFPLTVTSAQKNPTAFYLCASRDRIKANTGELFFGEGSRLTVL.

The chain is built from TRBV12-5 and TRBJ2-2, with D perhaps matching TRBD2 (6 bases). CDR3 size: 13 residues. V was clipped by 7 bases and J by 5 bases, with 11 bases between them. The V gene's germline CDR1 is LGHNT and CDR2 FRNRAP. The CDR3 DNA reads as TGTGCTAGTGCCCGGGGGTATACCGGGGAGCTGTTTTTT. Its translation is CASARGYTGELFF.

The V and J genes are TRBV7-8 and TRBJ2-1, with D perhaps matching TRBD1 (6 bases). There are 16 residues in the CDR3. Germline V gene sequence: CDR1 SGHVS, CDR2 FQNEAQ. The V gene lost 5 bases and the J gene lost 3 bases, with 17 bases spanning the gap. The DNA for the CDR3 is TGTGCCAGCAGCACGTCGGGACAAAACTTCTACAATGAGCAGTTCTTC. Encoded protein: CASSTSGQNFYNEQFF.

The table lists this clone with a few counts. The V gene is TRBV6-2 or TRBV6-3, the J gene TRBJ1-6, with D possibly matching TRBD1 (5 bases). V lost 6 bases and J 7 bases, leaving 16 bases between the germline ends. In germline, CDR1 is MNHEY, CDR2 SVGEGT. The CDR3 extends over 15 amino acids. The CDR3 region has the DNA TGTGCCAGCAGCCGGGGCAGCTATGGGAATTCACCCCTCCACTTT. This translates into CASSRGSYGNSPLHF.

The chain combines TRBV5-1 with TRBJ2-2; D is possibly TRBD2 (6 bases). The length of the CDR3 is 15 residues. V lost 0 bases and J lost 4, with 10 bases in between. Germline V gene lookup returns CDR1 SGHRS and CDR2 YFSETQ. The CDR3 here is CASSLGVSGTGELFF. The DNA for the CDR3 is TGCGCCAGCAGCTTGGGGGTTAGCGGCACCGGGGAGCTGTTTTTT.

This chain joins TRBV7-9 and TRBJ2-3, with 10 positions matching TRBD1. The germline V gene encodes CDR1 SEHNR and CDR2 FQNEAQ (reference sequence). V lost 3 bases, J lost 0 bases, and 9 bases stayed unmatched. The CDR3 sequence is 18 residues long. The CDR3 region is CASSFLGLGQGSTDTQYF. CDR3 in DNA: TGTGCCAGCAGCTTCCTCGGTTTGGGACAGGGGAGCACAGATACGCAGTATTTT.